The 22 T cell receptor beta chains below all came from one sample that was sequenced in a study of T cell changes during pregnancy in multiple sclerosis. The protocol was immunoSEQ multiplex PCR, while the TCRdb copy is restricted to in-frame clones and leaves out a portion. Of tens of thousands of clones in the sample, around 92% were seen once. The source was CD4+ T cells from peripheral blood mononuclear cells, collected in the third trimester of pregnancy. Receptors originate from a female donor with multiple sclerosis, enrolled in a pregnancy study.

V is TRBV7-3 and J is TRBJ2-1; no clear D gene. There are 13 residues in the CDR3. Trimming took 3 bases from V and 4 from J, leaving 7 bases between them. The V gene's germline CDR1 is SGHTA and CDR2 FQGTGA. DNA of the CDR3: TGTGCCAGCAGCTTCGACACTTACAATGAGCAGTTCTTC. It yields the protein CASSFDTYNEQFF.

This chain joins TRBV10-3 and TRBJ2-1, with D perhaps TRBD2 (6 bases). Germline loops: CDR1 ENHRY, CDR2 SYGVKD. V lost 10 bases and J lost 5, with 15 bases in between. The CDR3 is made up of 13 amino acids. The CDR3 nucleotides are TGTGCCACGGGGGACTTCAGGGACAATGAGCAGTTCTTC. This gives the protein CATGDFRDNEQFF.

The rearrangement uses TRBV6-1 and TRBJ1-5; D is ambiguous. V gave up 8 bases and J gave up 3 bases, with 14 bases separating them. The germline V gene encodes CDR1 MNHNS and CDR2 SASEGT. This CDR3 region has 14 residues. The CDR3 sequence: CASLPGHPNQPQHF. As DNA, the CDR3 is TGTGCCAGCCTCCCTGGGCATCCCAATCAGCCCCAGCATTTT.

The CDR3 DNA reads as TGCGCCAGCAGCCAGCCGGGACAGGGGGCAAGCGGCCTTTACAATGAGCAGTTCTTC. Its translation is CASSQPGQGASGLYNEQFF. V is TRBV5-1 and J is TRBJ2-1, with 12 bases aligning to TRBD1. In germline, CDR1 is SGHRS, CDR2 YFSETQ. The CDR3 totals 19 residues. Trimming took 4 bases from V and 4 from J; bases not matched to a gene: 15.

The CDR3, as DNA: TGTGCCAGCAGTCTTTCCAGGGGTGCAGATACGCAGTATTTT. Translated: CASSLSRGADTQYF. The chain is built from TRBV2 and TRBJ2-3; tentatively, D is TRBD1 (6 bases). Trimming removed 5 bases from V and 4 bases from J, with 13 bases in between. Germline values: CDR1 SNHLY, CDR2 FYNNEI. The CDR3 loop spans 14 amino acids.

This chain joins TRBV5-8 and TRBJ2-5, with D hard to call. CDR1 and CDR2 from the germline V gene are SGHTS and YDEGEE. The CDR3 runs to 14 residues. V dropped 0 bases and J dropped 5 bases, with 11 bases sitting between them. CDR3 sequence: CASSLEQVQETQYF. DNA for the CDR3: TGTGCCAGCAGCTTGGAGCAGGTACAGGAGACCCAGTACTTC.

V gene TRBV27 combines with J gene TRBJ2-7; D possibly corresponds to TRBD2 (5 bases). CDR3 length equals 13 residues. Germline V gives CDR1 MNHEY, CDR2 SMNVEV (reference sequence). The V end lost 3 bases, the J end lost 5 bases, and 11 bases lay between the germline ends. The CDR3 DNA reads TGTGCCAGCAGTTTTTCGGGGTCCAACGAGCAGTACTTC. It yields the protein CASSFSGSNEQYF.

In nucleotides, the CDR3 is TGTGCCAGCAGCGTAGGTCCGGGAGGGAACACAGATACGCAGTATTTT. This gives the protein CASSVGPGGNTDTQYF. The chain couples TRBV9 to TRBJ2-3, with 8 bases lining up with TRBD2. J was trimmed by 2 bases and V by 0 bases; bases with no gene match: 5. The CDR3 length is 16 residues. Germline CDR1 is SGDLS and CDR2 is YYNGEE.

This rearrangement joins TRBV6-1 to TRBJ1-4, with no clear D. The CDR3 spans 14 residues. CDR1 MNHNS and CDR2 SASEGT come from the germline V gene. Between the trimmed V and J ends, which lost 3 bases and 5 bases, there was a span of 10 bases. The DNA for the CDR3 is TGTGCCAGCAGTGATGGCCTCCACAATGAAAAACTGTTTTTT. Amino acids: CASSDGLHNEKLFF.

This rearrangement joins TRBV19 to TRBJ2-3; weak D call: TRBD2 (6 bases). Per the germline V gene, CDR1 is LNHDA and CDR2 is SQIVND (reference sequence). The CDR3 length is 15 residues. Deletions cut 4 bases from V and 1 base from J, with 12 bases between. Here the CDR3 DNA reads TGTGCCAGTAGTACGGGAGCCCCAGGCACAGATACGCAGTATTTT. Protein product: CASSTGAPGTDTQYF.

J is TRBJ1-3 and V is TRBV9; tentatively, D is TRBD1 (6 bases). Per the germline V gene, CDR1 is SGDLS and CDR2 is YYNGEE. The CDR3 sequence is 16 residues long. V was cut by 3 bases and J by 1 base, with 14 bases left in between. In nucleotides, the CDR3 is TGTGCCAGCAGCGCCGACAGGTCTCGTTCTGGAAACACCATATATTTT. Its translation: CASSADRSRSGNTIYF.

This chain links TRBV9 with TRBJ1-2, with D possibly matching TRBD1 (5 bases). This CDR3 is built from 15 residues. Germline CDR1 is SGDLS and CDR2 is YYNGEE. V was clipped by 0 bases and J by 2 bases, with 11 bases between them. The CDR3 nucleotides read TGTGCCAGCAGCGTAGCCCCGACAGCGAACTATGGCTACACCTTC. Translation gives CASSVAPTANYGYTF.

About this clone: At one boundary the junction diverges from the germline segment, which might be a read error. The genes are TRBV7-7 and TRBJ2-6; D is perhaps TRBD1 (6 bases). The CDR3 covers 16 residues. CDR1 SSHAT and CDR2 FNYEAQ come from the germline V gene (reference sequence). The CDR3, as DNA: TGTGCTAGCAGCTACCGCCACAGGGCTGGGGCCAACGTCCTGACTTTC. Encoded protein: CASSYRHRAGANVLTF.

V gene TRBV6-5 combines with J gene TRBJ2-5, with TRBD1 matching over 10 bases. V was pared by 8 bases and J by 2 bases, with 2 bases of the junction left unmatched. CDR3 length equals 13 residues. Germline CDR1 MNHEY, CDR2 SVGAGI. CDR3 protein: CASGQGVQETQYF. DNA for the CDR3: TGTGCCAGCGGACAGGGGGTACAAGAGACCCAGTACTTC.

The chain uses TRBV5-1 and TRBJ2-7, with D possibly being TRBD1 (6 bases). V was clipped by 4 bases and J by 3 bases, with 26 bases between them. This CDR3 spans 18 amino acids. Germline assignment: CDR1 SGHRS and CDR2 YFSETQ. CDR3 sequence: CASSRQQGSFGIGYEQYF. The CDR3, as DNA: TGCGCCAGCAGCCGCCAACAGGGATCATTCGGCATCGGCTACGAGCAGTACTTC.

This clone turned up a few times. The chain combines TRBV15 with TRBJ2-2; 7 bases map to TRBD1. CDR3 size: 15 residues. The V gene end was trimmed by 5 bases and the J gene end by 3 bases; junction bases not matched to a gene: 6. Per germline, CDR1 LNHNV and CDR2 YYDKDF (reference sequence). The CDR3 DNA reads TGTGCCACCAGCGGAACCAGGGGGTACACCGGGGAGCTGTTTTTT. Translation: CATSGTRGYTGELFF.

The chain recombines TRBV29-1 with TRBJ2-7; D is perhaps TRBD1 (5 bases). The germline V gene encodes CDR1 SQVTM and CDR2 ANQGSEA. V gave up 4 bases and J gave up 2 bases, with 12 bases separating them. The CDR3 length is 13 residues. The CDR3 DNA sequence: TGCAGCGTTGGGGGCAGACCTGCCTACGAGCAGTACTTC. Protein sequence: CSVGGRPAYEQYF.

The rearrangement links TRBV9 to TRBJ2-2, with D tentatively TRBD2 (5 bases). Trimming stripped 0 bases from V and 6 bases from J, with 12 bases between. The CDR3 loop spans 15 amino acids. The germline CDR1 and CDR2 sequences are SGDLS and YYNGEE. Here the CDR3 reads CASSVGGLVAGELFF. CDR3 bases: TGTGCCAGCAGCGTAGGAGGGCTAGTTGCCGGGGAGCTGTTTTTT.

The gene calls are TRBV7-2 and TRBJ2-5, with a possible D match to TRBD2 (6 bases). Trimming took off 1 base at V and 4 bases at J, with 16 bases between the two ends. Germline CDR1 reads SGHTA; CDR2 reads FQGNSA. This CDR3 contains 16 residues. CDR3 sequence reads: CASSLDRAGRGETQYF. The CDR3 DNA reads TGTGCCAGCAGCTTAGATAGGGCGGGAAGGGGAGAGACCCAGTACTTC. The full variable domain, with the rest looked up from reference TRBV7-2 and TRBJ2-5, is GAGVSQSPSNKVTEKGKDVELRCDPISGHTALYWYRQSLGQGLEFLIYFQGNSAPDKSGLPSDRFSAERTGGSVSTLTIQRTQQEDSAVYLCASSLDRAGRGETQYFGPGTRLLVL.

V is TRBV20-1 and J is TRBJ2-5, with D perhaps TRBD1 (6 bases). This CDR3 has 11 amino acids. V shed 2 bases and J shed 7 bases, with 8 bases lying between them. Germline CDR1 DFQATT, CDR2 SNEGSKA (reference sequence). This chain's CDR3 is CSARSQGTQYF. The CDR3 nucleotides read TGCAGTGCTAGATCACAGGGGACCCAGTACTTC.

With regard to this clone: Other DNA variants within this sample encode the same CDR3. The chain is built from TRBV18 and TRBJ1-2; the D gene is possibly TRBD1 (5 bases). This CDR3 is built from 13 residues. Trimming removed 6 bases at V and 4 bases at J, with 12 bases between. In germline, CDR1 is KGHSH, CDR2 LQKENI. The DNA of the CDR3 is TGTGCCAGCTCTCCCGACAGAGGCTATGGCTACACCTTC. Translation: CASSPDRGYGYTF.

The V call is TRBV6-1, the J call TRBJ2-5, with D perhaps TRBD1 (5 bases). Germline values: CDR1 MNHNS, CDR2 SASEGT. Trimming shortened V by 1 base and J by 2 bases, and 11 bases separated the two germline ends. The length of the CDR3 is 15 residues. The CDR3 is CASSEEGRAQETQYF. The CDR3 nucleotides are TGTGCCAGCAGTGAAGAAGGCAGGGCTCAAGAGACCCAGTACTTC.